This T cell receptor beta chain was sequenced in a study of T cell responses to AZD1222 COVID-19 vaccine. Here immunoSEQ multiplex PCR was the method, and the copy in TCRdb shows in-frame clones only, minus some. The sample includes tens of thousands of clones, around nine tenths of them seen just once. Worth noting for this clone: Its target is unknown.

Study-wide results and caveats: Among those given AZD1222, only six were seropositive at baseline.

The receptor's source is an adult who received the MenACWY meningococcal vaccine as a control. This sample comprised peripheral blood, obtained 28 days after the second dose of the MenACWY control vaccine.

The CDR3, as DNA: TGTGCCAGCAGCTTAGATCACCGGGCCTCCTACAATGAGCAGTTCTTC. It translates to CASSLDHRASYNEQFF. The chain is built from TRBV7-9 and TRBJ2-1; no clear D gene. The V gene's germline CDR1 is SEHNR and CDR2 FQNEAQ (reference sequence). V gave up 1 base and J gave up 0 bases, with 10 bases separating them. The CDR3 runs to 16 residues.